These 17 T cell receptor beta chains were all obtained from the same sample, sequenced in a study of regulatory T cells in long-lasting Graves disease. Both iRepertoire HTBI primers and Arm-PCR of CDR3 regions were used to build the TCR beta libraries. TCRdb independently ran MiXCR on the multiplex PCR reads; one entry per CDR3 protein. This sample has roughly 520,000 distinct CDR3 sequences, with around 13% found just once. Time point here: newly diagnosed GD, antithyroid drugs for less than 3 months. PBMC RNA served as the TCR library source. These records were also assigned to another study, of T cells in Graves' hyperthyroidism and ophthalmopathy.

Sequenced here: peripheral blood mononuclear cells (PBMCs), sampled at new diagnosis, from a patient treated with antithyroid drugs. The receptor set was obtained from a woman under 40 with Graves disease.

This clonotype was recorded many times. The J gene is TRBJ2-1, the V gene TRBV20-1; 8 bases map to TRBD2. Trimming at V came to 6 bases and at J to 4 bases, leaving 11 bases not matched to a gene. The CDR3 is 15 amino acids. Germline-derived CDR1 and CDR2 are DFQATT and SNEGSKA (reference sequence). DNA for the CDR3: TGCAGTGCCCGGGCCCCGGGACTAGTTTACAATGAGCAGTTCTTC. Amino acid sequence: CSARAPGLVYNEQFF.

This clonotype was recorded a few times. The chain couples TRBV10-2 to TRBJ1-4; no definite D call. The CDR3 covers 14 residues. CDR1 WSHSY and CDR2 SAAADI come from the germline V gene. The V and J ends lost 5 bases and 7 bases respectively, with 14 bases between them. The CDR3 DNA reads TGCGCCAGCAGTACGGGAATTGAAGGTGAAAAACTGTTTTTT. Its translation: CASSTGIEGEKLFF.

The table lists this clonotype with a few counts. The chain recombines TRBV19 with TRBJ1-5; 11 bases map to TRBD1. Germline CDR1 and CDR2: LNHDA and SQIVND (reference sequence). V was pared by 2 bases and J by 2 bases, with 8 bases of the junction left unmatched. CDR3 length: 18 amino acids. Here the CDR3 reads CASSIRTGGLQRNQPQHF. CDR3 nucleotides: TGTGCCAGTAGTATAAGGACAGGGGGCCTTCAACGCAATCAGCCCCAGCATTTT.

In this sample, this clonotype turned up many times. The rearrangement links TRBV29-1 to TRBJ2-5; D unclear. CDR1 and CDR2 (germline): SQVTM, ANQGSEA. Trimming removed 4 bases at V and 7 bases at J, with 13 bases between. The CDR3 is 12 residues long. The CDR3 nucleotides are TGCAGCGTTGCGGACCTCACGGGGACCCAGTACTTC. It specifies CSVADLTGTQYF.

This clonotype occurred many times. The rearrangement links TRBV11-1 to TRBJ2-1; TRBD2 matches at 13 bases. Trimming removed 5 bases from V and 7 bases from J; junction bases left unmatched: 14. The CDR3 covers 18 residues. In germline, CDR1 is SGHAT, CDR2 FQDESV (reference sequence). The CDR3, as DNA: TGTGCCAGCAGCACAAGAGGACTAGCGGGGGAGCGGGGGAATGAGCAGTTCTTC. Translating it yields CASSTRGLAGERGNEQFF.

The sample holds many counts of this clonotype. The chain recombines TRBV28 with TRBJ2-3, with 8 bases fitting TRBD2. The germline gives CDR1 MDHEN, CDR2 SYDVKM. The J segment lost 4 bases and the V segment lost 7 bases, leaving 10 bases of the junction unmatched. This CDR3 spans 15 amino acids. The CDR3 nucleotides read TGTGCCAGCACAGAATCCGGGACTAGATCAGATACGCAGTATTTT. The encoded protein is CASTESGTRSDTQYF.

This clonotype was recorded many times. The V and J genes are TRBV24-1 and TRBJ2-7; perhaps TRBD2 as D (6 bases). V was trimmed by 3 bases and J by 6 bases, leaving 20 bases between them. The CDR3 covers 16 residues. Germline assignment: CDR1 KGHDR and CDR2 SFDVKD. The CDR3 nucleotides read TGTGCCACCAGTGATCCGAGCCGGGACGGAGGGAGCGAGCAGTACTTC. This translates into CATSDPSRDGGSEQYF.

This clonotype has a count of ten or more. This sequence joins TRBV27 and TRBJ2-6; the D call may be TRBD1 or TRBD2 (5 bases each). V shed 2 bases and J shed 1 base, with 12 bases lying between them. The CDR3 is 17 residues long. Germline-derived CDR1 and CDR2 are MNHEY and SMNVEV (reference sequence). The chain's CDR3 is CASSLGTVGSGANVLTF. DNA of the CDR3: TGTGCCAGCAGTTTAGGGACGGTAGGATCTGGGGCCAACGTCCTGACTTTC.

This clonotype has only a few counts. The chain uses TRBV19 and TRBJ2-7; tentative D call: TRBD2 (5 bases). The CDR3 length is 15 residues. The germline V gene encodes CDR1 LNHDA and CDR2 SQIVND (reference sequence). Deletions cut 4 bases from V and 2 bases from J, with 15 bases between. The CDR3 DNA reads TGTGCCAGTAGTACAAGTGCCGGGAAGACCTACGAGCAGTACTTC. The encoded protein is CASSTSAGKTYEQYF.

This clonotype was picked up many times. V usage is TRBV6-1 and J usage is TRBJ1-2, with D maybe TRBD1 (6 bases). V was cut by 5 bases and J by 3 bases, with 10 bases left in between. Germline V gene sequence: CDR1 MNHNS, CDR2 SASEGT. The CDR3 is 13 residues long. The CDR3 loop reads CASSPGQYYGYTF. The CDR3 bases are TGTGCCAGCAGTCCAGGACAGTACTATGGCTACACCTTC.

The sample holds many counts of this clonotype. The CDR3 DNA reads TGTGCCAGCAGCGCAGACAGAGGATATAATTCACCCCTCCACTTT. It codes for CASSADRGYNSPLHF. J is TRBJ1-6 and V is TRBV2; the D gene is possibly TRBD1 (5 bases). Trimming removed 6 bases from V and 4 bases from J, with 13 bases in between. The CDR3 totals 15 residues. The germline CDR1 and CDR2 sequences are SNHLY and FYNNEI.

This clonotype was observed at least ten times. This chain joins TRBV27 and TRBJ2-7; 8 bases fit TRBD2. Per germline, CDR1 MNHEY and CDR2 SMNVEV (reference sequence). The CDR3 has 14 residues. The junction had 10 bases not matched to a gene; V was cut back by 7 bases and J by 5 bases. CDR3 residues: CASKWGREANEQYF. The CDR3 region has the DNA TGTGCCAGCAAGTGGGGGCGGGAGGCTAACGAGCAGTACTTC.

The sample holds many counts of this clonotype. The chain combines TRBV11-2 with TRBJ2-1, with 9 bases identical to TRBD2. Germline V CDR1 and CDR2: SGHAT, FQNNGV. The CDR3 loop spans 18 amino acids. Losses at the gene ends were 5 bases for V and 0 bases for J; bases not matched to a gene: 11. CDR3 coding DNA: TGTGCCAGCAGCCCAAGGGCAGGAGCGGGAGGCTCCTACAATGAGCAGTTCTTC. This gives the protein CASSPRAGAGGSYNEQFF.

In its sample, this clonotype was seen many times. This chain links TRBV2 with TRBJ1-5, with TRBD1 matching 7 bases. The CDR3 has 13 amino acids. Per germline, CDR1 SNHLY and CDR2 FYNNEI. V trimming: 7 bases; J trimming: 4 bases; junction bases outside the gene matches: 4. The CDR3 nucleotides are TGTGCCAGCATGGGACAGCCTAATCAGCCCCAGCATTTT. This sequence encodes CASMGQPNQPQHF.

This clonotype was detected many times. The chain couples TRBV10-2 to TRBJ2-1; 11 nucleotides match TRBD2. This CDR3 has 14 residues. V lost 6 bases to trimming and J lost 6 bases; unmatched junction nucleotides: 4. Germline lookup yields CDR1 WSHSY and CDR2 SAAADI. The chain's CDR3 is CASRDSGRGNEQFF. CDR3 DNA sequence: TGCGCCAGCAGGGATAGCGGGAGGGGCAATGAGCAGTTCTTC.

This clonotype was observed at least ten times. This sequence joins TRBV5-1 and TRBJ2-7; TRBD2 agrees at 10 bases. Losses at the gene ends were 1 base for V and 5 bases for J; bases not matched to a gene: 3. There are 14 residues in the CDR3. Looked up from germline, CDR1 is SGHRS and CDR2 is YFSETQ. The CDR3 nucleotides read TGCGCCAGCAGCTTGACTAGCGGGATCCACGAGCAGTACTTC. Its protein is CASSLTSGIHEQYF.

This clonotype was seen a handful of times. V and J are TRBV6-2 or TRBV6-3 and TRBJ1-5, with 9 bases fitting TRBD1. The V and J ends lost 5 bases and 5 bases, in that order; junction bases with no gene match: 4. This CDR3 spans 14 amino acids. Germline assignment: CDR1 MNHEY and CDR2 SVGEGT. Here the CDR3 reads CASSTRDRDQPQHF. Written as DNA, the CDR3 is TGTGCCAGCAGTACCCGGGACAGGGATCAGCCCCAGCATTTT.